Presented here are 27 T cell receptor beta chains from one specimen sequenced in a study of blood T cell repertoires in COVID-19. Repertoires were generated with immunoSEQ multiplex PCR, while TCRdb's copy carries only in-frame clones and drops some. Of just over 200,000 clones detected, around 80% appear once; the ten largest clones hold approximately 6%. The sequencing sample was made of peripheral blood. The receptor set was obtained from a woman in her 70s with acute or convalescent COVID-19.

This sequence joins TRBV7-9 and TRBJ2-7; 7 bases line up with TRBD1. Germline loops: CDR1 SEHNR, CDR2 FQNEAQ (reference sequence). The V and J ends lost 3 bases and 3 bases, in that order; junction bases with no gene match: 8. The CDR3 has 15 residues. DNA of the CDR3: TGTGCCAGCAGCTTCCCCCAGGGGGAGAGCTACGAGCAGTACTTC. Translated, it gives CASSFPQGESYEQYF.

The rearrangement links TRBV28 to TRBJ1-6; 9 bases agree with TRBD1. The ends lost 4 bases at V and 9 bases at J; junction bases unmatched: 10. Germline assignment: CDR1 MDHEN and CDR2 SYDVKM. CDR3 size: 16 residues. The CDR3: CASSSQRTGEGSPLHF. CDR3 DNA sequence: TGTGCCAGCAGTTCTCAGAGGACAGGGGAGGGTTCACCCCTCCACTTT. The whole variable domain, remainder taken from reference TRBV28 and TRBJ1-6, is DVKVTQSSRYLVKRTGEKVFLECVQDMDHENMFWYRQDPGLGLRLIYFSYDVKMKEKGDIPEGYSVSREKKERFSLILESASTNQTSMYLCASSSQRTGEGSPLHFGNGTRLTVT.

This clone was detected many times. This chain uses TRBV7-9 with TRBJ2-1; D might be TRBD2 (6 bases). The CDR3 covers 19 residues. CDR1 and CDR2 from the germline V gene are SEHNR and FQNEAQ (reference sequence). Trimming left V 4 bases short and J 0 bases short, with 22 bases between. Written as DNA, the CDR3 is TGTGCCAGCAGCTCCAGATATGGGGAGGTGGTAAGCTCCTACAATGAGCAGTTCTTC. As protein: CASSSRYGEVVSSYNEQFF. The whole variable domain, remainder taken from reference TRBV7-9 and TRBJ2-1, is DTGVSQNPRHKITKRGQNVTFRCDPISEHNRLYWYRQTLGQGPEFLTYFQNEAQLEKSRLLSDRFSAERPKGSFSTLEIQRTEQGDSAMYLCASSSRYGEVVSSYNEQFFGPGTRLTVL.

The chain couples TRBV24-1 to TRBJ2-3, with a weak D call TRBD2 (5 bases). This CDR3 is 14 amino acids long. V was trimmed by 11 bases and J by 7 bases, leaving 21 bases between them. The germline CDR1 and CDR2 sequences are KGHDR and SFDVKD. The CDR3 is CAKMKGSADYTQYF. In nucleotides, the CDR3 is TGTGCCAAGATGAAAGGTAGCGCCGATTATACGCAGTATTTT.

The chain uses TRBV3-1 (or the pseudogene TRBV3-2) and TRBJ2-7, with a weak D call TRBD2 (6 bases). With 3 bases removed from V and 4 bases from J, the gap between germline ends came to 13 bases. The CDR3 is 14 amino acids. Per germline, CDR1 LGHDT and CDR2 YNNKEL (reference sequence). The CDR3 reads CASSQRGREYEQYF. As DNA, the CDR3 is TGTGCCAGCAGCCAGCGGGGCAGGGAGTACGAGCAGTACTTC.

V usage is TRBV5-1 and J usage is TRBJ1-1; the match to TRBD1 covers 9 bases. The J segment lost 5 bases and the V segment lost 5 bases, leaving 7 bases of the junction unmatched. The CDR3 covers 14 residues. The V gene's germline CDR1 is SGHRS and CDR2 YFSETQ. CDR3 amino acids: CASRTGTGRTEAFF. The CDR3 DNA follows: TGCGCCAGCAGAACCGGGACAGGGAGGACTGAAGCTTTCTTT.

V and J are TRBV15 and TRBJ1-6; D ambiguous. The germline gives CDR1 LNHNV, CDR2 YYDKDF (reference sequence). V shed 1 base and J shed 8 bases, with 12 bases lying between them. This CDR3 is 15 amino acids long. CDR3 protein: CATSRGAGGYSPLHF. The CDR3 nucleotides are TGTGCCACCAGCAGAGGGGCAGGAGGTTATTCACCCCTCCACTTT.

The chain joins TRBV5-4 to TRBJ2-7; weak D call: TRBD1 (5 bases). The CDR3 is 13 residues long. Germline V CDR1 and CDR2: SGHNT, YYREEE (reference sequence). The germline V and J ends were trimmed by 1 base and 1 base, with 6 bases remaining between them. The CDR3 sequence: CASSLTGSYEQYF. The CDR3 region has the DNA TGTGCCAGCAGCTTGACAGGTTCCTACGAGCAGTACTTC.

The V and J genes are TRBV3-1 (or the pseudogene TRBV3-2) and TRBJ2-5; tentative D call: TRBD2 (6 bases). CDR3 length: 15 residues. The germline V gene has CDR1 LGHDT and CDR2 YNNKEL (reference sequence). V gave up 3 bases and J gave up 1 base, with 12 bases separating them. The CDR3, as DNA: TGTGCCAGCAGCCAGGTGCGGGGAGTCCAAGAGACCCAGTACTTC. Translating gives CASSQVRGVQETQYF.

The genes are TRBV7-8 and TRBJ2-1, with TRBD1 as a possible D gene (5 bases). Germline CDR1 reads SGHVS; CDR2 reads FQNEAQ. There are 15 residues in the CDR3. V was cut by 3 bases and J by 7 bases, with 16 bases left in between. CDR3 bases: TGTGCCAGCAGCTTCGGTAGCCCGAAGGGGAATGAGCAGTTCTTC. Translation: CASSFGSPKGNEQFF.

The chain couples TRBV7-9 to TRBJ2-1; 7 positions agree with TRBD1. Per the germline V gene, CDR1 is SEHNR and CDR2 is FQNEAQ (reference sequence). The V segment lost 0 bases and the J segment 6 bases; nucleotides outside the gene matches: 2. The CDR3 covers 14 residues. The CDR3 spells CASSLAGTANEQFF. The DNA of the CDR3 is TGTGCCAGCAGCTTAGCCGGGACAGCCAATGAGCAGTTCTTC.

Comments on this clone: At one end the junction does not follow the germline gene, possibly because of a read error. DNA of the CDR3: TGTGCCAGCAGCCAGGAGGACAGGGCAAGGGACTTC. This encodes CASSQEDRARDF. The chain has TRBV7-9 and TRBJ2-4; 8 bases line up with TRBD1. The CDR3 covers 12 residues. Germline V gene sequence: CDR1 SEHNR, CDR2 FQNEAQ (reference sequence).

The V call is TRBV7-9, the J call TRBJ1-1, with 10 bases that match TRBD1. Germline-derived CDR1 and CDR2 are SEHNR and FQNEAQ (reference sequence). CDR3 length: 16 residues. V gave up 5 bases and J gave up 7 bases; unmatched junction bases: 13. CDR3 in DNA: TGTGCCAGCAGCACAAGCGGGACAGGGGCTAAGGGTGAAGCTTTCTTT. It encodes CASSTSGTGAKGEAFF.

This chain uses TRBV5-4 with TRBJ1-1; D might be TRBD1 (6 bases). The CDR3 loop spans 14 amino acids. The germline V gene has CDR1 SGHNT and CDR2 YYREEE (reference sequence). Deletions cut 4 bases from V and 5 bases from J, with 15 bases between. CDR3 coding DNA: TGTGCCAGCAGCACCGGGACAACTATGACTGAAGCTTTCTTT. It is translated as CASSTGTTMTEAFF.

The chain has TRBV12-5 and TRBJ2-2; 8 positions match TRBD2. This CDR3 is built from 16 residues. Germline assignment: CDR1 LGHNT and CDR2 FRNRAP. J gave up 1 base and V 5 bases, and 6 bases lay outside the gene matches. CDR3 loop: CASGPPGGGNTGELFF. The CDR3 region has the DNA TGTGCTAGTGGTCCCCCCGGGGGGGGGAACACCGGGGAGCTGTTTTTT.

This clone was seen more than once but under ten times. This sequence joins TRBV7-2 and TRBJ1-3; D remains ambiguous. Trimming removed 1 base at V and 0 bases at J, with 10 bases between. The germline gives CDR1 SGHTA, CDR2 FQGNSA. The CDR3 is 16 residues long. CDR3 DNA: TGTGCCAGCAGCTTAGACGCAGGACTCTCTGGAAACACCATATATTTT. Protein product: CASSLDAGLSGNTIYF.

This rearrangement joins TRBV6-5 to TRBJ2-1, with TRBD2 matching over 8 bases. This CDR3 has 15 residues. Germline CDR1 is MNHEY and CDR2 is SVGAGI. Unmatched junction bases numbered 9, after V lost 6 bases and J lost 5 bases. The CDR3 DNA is TGTGCCAGCAGCACGAGGCGGGAGGCACACAATGAGCAGTTCTTC. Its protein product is CASSTRREAHNEQFF.

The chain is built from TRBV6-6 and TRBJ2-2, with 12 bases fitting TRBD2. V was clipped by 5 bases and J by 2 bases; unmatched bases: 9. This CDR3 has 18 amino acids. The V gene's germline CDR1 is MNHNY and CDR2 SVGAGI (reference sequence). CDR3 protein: CASSQTSGSTSNTGELFF. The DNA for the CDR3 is TGTGCCAGCAGTCAGACTAGCGGGAGTACCTCTAACACCGGGGAGCTGTTTTTT.

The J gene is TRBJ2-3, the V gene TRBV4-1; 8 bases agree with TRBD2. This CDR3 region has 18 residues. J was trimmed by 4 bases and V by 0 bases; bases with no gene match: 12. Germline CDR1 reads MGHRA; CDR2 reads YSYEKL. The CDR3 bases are TGCGCCAGCAGCCAAGAAAGGAGCAGCGGGAGTCTTTCAGATACGCAGTATTTT. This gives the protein CASSQERSSGSLSDTQYF.

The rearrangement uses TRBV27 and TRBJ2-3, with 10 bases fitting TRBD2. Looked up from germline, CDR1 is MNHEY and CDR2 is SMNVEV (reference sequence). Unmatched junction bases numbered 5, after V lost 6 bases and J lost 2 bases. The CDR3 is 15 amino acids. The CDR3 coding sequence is TGTGCCAGCAGCCTAGCGGGGGCTACCACAGATACGCAGTATTTT. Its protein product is CASSLAGATTDTQYF.

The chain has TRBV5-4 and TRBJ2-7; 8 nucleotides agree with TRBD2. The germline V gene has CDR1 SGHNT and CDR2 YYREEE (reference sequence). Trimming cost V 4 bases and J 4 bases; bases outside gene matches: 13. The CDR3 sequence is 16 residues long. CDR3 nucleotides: TGTGCCAGCAGCGTACTAACTAGCGGATCGGGTTACGAGCAGTACTTC. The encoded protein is CASSVLTSGSGYEQYF. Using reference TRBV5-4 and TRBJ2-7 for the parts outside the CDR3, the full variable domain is ETGVTQSPTHLIKTRGQQVTLRCSSQSGHNTVSWYQQALGQGPQFIFQYYREEENGRGNFPPRFSGLQFPNYSSELNVNALELDDSALYLCASSVLTSGSGYEQYFGPGTRLTVT.

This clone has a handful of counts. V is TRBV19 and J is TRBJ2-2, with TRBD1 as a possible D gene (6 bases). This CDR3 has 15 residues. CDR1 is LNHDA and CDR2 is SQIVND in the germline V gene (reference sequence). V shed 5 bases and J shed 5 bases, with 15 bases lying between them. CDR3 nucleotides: TGTGCCAGTAGTCCAGCAACAGGGTCTACCGGGGAGCTGTTTTTT. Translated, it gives CASSPATGSTGELFF.

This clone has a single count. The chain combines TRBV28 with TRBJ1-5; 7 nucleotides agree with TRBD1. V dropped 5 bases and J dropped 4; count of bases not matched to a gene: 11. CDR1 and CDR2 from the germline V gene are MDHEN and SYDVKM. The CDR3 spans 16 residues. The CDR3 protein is CASSRPRQGRNQPQHF. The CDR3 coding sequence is TGTGCCAGCAGTCGACCGAGACAGGGACGGAATCAGCCCCAGCATTTT.

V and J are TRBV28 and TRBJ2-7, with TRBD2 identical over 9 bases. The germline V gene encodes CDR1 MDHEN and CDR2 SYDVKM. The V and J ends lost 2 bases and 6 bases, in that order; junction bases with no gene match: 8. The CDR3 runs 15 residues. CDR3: CASSLRREGVAEQYF. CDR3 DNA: TGTGCCAGCAGTTTAAGGCGGGAGGGCGTTGCCGAGCAGTACTTC.

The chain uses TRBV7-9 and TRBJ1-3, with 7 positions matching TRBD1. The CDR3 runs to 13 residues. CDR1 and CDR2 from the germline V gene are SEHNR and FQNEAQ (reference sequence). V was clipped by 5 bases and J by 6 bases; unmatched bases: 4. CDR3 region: CASSTRGSNTIYF. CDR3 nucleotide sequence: TGTGCCAGCAGCACCAGGGGGTCAAACACCATATATTTT.

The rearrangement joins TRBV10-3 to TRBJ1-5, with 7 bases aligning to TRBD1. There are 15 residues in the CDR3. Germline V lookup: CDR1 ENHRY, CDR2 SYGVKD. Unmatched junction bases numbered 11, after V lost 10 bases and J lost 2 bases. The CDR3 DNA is TGTGCCACCCACAGGGGATCTGATGGCAATCAGCCCCAGCATTTT. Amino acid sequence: CATHRGSDGNQPQHF.

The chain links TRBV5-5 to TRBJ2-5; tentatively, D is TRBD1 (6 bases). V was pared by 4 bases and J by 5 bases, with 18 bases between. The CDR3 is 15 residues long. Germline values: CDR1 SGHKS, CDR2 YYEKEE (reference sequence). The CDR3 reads CASSHRVGATETQYF. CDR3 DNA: TGTGCCAGCAGCCACAGGGTCGGGGCGACGGAGACCCAGTACTTC.